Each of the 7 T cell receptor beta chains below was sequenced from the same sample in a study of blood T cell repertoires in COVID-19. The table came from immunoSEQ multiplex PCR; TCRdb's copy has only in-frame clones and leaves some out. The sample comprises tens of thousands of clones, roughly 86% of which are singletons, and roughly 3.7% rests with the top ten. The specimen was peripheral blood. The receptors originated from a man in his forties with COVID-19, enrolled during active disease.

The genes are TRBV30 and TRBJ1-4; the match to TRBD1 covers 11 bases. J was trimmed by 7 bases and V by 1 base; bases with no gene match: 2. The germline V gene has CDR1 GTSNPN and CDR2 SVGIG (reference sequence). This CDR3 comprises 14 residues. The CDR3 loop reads CAWSAGQGGEKLFF. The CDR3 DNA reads TGTGCCTGGAGTGCGGGACAGGGGGGTGAAAAACTGTTTTTT. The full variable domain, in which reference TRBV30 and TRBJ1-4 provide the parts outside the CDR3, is SQTIHQWPATLVQPVGSPLSLECTVEGTSNPNLYWYRQAAGRGLQLLFYSVGIGQISSEVPQNLSASRPQDRQFILSSKKLLLSDSGFYLCAWSAGQGGEKLFFGSGTQLSVL.

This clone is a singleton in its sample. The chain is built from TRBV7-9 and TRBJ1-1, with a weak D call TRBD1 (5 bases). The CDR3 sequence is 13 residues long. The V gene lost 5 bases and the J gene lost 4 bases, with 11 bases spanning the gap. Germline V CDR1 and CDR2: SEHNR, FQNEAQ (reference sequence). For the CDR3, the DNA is TGTGCCAGCAGCCCCCAGGGTCCCACTGAAGCTTTCTTT. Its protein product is CASSPQGPTEAFF.

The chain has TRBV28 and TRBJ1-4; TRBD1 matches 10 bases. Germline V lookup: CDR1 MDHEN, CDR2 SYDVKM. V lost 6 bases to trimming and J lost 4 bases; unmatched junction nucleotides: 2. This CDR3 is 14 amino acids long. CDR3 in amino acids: CASSRDRGNEKLFF. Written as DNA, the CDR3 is TGTGCCAGCAGCCGGGACAGGGGTAATGAAAAACTGTTTTTT.

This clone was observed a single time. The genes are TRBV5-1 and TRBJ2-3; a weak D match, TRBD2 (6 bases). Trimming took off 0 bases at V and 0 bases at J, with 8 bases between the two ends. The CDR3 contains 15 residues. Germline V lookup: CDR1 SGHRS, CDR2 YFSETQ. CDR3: CASSLGGASTDTQYF. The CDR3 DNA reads TGCGCCAGCAGCTTGGGCGGGGCCAGCACAGATACGCAGTATTTT.

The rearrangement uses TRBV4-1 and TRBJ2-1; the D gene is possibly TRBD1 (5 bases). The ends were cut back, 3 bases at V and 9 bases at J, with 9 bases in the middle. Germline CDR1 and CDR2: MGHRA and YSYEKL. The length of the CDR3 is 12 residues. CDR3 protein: CASSHLGAEQFF. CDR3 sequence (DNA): TGCGCCAGCAGCCATCTTGGGGCTGAGCAGTTCTTC.

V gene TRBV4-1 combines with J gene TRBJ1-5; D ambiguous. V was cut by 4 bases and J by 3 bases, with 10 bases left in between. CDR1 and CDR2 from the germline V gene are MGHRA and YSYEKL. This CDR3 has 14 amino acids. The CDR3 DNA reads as TGCGCCAGCAGCCTATGGCGGATCAATCAGCCCCAGCATTTT. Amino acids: CASSLWRINQPQHF.

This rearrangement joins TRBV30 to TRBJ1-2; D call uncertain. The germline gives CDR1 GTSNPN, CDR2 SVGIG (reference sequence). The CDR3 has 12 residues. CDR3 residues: CAYQAYPYGYTF. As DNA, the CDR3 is TGTGCTTATCAGGCGTACCCCTATGGCTACACCTTC.